The 22 T cell receptor beta chains below were found in one sample sequenced in a study of blood T cell repertoires in COVID-19. Sequencing was performed with immunoSEQ multiplex PCR; in TCRdb, only in-frame clones are kept and a portion is missing. The sample carries under 200,000 clones, around four fifths recorded once. Material for sequencing was peripheral blood. These receptors all come from a woman in her 70s with COVID-19, enrolled during active disease.

The chain employs TRBV24-1 and TRBJ2-3, with unresolved D. V was pared by 4 bases and J by 1 base, with 20 bases between. The CDR3 has 18 amino acids. Per the germline V gene, CDR1 is KGHDR and CDR2 is SFDVKD. In DNA form, the CDR3 reads TGTGCCACCAGTGACGACCATTCCGAACAGCCGCGCACAGATACGCAGTATTTT. Protein product: CATSDDHSEQPRTDTQYF.

The chain employs TRBV5-1 and TRBJ1-6, with D possibly matching TRBD1 (5 bases). Germline V gene lookup returns CDR1 SGHRS and CDR2 YFSETQ. The CDR3 consists of 15 residues. V lost 3 bases, J lost 6 bases, and 13 bases lay in between. The CDR3 protein is CASSSPQGSNSPLHF. In DNA, the CDR3 is TGCGCCAGCAGCTCGCCTCAGGGAAGTAATTCACCCCTCCACTTT.

As DNA, the CDR3 is TGTGCCAGCAGTTACCGGCAGGGGGCGGAGACCCAGTACTTC. It encodes CASSYRQGAETQYF. The chain joins TRBV6-2 or TRBV6-3 to TRBJ2-5; 8 bases are a match to TRBD1. The CDR3 loop spans 14 amino acids. The germline gives CDR1 MNHEY, CDR2 SVGEGT. J was trimmed by 5 bases and V by 2 bases; bases with no gene match: 4.

This chain links TRBV28 with TRBJ2-1; 7 nucleotides agree with TRBD1. The V segment lost 2 bases and the J segment 2 bases; nucleotides outside the gene matches: 9. The CDR3 totals 17 residues. Germline assignment: CDR1 MDHEN and CDR2 SYDVKM. The CDR3 reads CASSLKFWTGAYNEQFF. CDR3 DNA: TGTGCCAGCAGTTTAAAGTTTTGGACAGGAGCCTACAATGAGCAGTTCTTC.

The rearrangement uses TRBV7-5 and TRBJ2-7; the tabulated D call, TRBD1, remains unverified against the DNA. TRBV7-5 has pseudogene status. The CDR3 spans 17 residues. The CDR3 here is CARGPTVPRDRGYEQYV. The CDR3 DNA reads as TGTGCCAGAGGCCCGACGGTGCCCCGGGACAGGGGCTACGAGCAGTACGTC.

The chain joins TRBV19 to TRBJ2-1; weak D call: TRBD2 (5 bases). Germline V gives CDR1 LNHDA, CDR2 SQIVND (reference sequence). The CDR3 runs to 15 residues. With 4 bases removed from V and 3 bases from J, the gap between germline ends came to 13 bases. The CDR3 sequence is CASSTGTRIYNEQFF. In DNA, the CDR3 is TGTGCCAGTAGTACAGGAACTAGGATCTACAATGAGCAGTTCTTC.

The V and J genes are TRBV27 and TRBJ2-2; TRBD2 might be the D (7 bases). Deletions cut 6 bases from V and 5 bases from J, with 10 bases between. Germline V gene data show CDR1 as MNHEY and CDR2 as SMNVEV (reference sequence). The CDR3 covers 13 residues. This chain's CDR3 is CASRKGGTGELFF. In DNA form, the CDR3 reads TGTGCCAGCAGGAAGGGGGGGACCGGGGAGCTGTTTTTT.

V is TRBV4-2 and J is TRBJ2-1; TRBD2 might be the D (6 bases). Germline loops: CDR1 LGHNA, CDR2 YNFKEQ. V lost 5 bases, J lost 8 bases, and 22 bases lay in between. This CDR3 contains 16 residues. CDR3 protein: CASSSSAGHQGDEQFF. The CDR3 DNA reads as TGTGCCAGCAGCTCAAGTGCGGGGCATCAAGGGGATGAGCAGTTCTTC.

The rearrangement uses TRBV14 and TRBJ1-1; TRBD1 matches 7 bases. The CDR3 has 16 amino acids. Germline CDR1 SGHDN, CDR2 FVKESK. The V gene end was trimmed by 4 bases and the J gene end by 3 bases; junction bases not matched to a gene: 11. CDR3 in DNA: TGTGCCAGCAGCCGCCTAGAGGGGGCGCGACACACTGAAGCTTTCTTT. It encodes CASSRLEGARHTEAFF.

The chain carries TRBV5-6 and TRBJ2-3, with D possibly TRBD2 on 6 matching bases. CDR3 length equals 16 residues. Trimming took 2 bases from V and 0 from J, leaving 13 bases between them. The V gene's germline CDR1 is SGHDT and CDR2 YYEEEE. The CDR3 DNA reads as TGTGCCAGCAGCTTTTCTCGGGAGATCAGCACAGATACGCAGTATTTT. Its protein is CASSFSREISTDTQYF.

DNA for the CDR3: TGTGCCAGCAGCGAGACAGGGGTGGACTATTCACCCCTCCACTTT. Translating gives CASSETGVDYSPLHF. The gene calls are TRBV6-4 and TRBJ1-6; TRBD1 matches 8 bases. This CDR3 is 15 amino acids long. Germline V gene sequence: CDR1 MRHNA, CDR2 SNTAGT. Trimming took 6 bases from V and 8 from J; bases not matched to a gene: 9.

The chain links TRBV28 to TRBJ2-7; a weak D match, TRBD1 (6 bases). V lost 6 bases, J lost 0 bases, and 15 bases lay in between. The CDR3 length is 15 residues. The germline CDR1 and CDR2 sequences are MDHEN and SYDVKM. The chain's CDR3 is CASRGASPLSYEQYF. The CDR3, as DNA: TGTGCCAGCAGGGGGGCCAGCCCCCTCTCCTACGAGCAGTACTTC.

This clone was seen only a few times. The rearrangement links TRBV28 to TRBJ2-1, with 12 bases fitting TRBD2. CDR3 size: 18 residues. The germline CDR1 and CDR2 sequences are MDHEN and SYDVKM. V trimming: 10 bases; J trimming: 0 bases; junction bases outside the gene matches: 13. In DNA, the CDR3 is TGTGCCACTAGGGGACTAGCGGGCACCACTATCTCCTACAATGAGCAGTTCTTC. Protein sequence: CATRGLAGTTISYNEQFF.

The chain carries TRBV6-1 and TRBJ2-5; D remains unclear. The ends were cut back, 3 bases at V and 5 bases at J, with 4 bases in the middle. The CDR3 extends over 11 amino acids. Germline values: CDR1 MNHNS, CDR2 SASEGT. The CDR3 protein is CASSEQETQYF. CDR3 coding DNA: TGTGCCAGCAGTGAGCAGGAGACCCAGTACTTC.

The rearrangement uses TRBV28 and TRBJ2-5, with 7 positions matching TRBD1. The CDR3 totals 14 residues. The ends lost 1 base at V and 5 bases at J; junction bases unmatched: 4. Germline values: CDR1 MDHEN, CDR2 SYDVKM. CDR3 coding DNA: TGTGCCAGCAGTTTATTACAGGGGCGGGAGACCCAGTACTTC. It specifies CASSLLQGRETQYF. The entire variable domain, with the rest obtained from reference TRBV28 and TRBJ2-5, is as follows: DVKVTQSSRYLVKRTGEKVFLECVQDMDHENMFWYRQDPGLGLRLIYFSYDVKMKEKGDIPEGYSVSREKKERFSLILESASTNQTSMYLCASSLLQGRETQYFGPGTRLLVL.

The chain joins TRBV6-5 to TRBJ2-7; 9 bases agree with TRBD1. This CDR3 has 15 amino acids. With 2 bases clipped from V and 6 bases from J, the junction kept 8 bases outside the gene matches. Germline CDR1 is MNHEY and CDR2 is SVGAGI. The DNA of the CDR3 is TGTGCCAGCAGTTACCCACAGGGGGCGCTTTCCGAGCAGTACTTC. Translated, it gives CASSYPQGALSEQYF.

V is TRBV28 and J is TRBJ2-7, with TRBD2 identical over 12 bases. The CDR3 has 17 amino acids. From germline, CDR1 is MDHEN and CDR2 SYDVKM. The V segment lost 8 bases and the J segment 5 bases; nucleotides outside the gene matches: 16. This CDR3 reads CASFPPGLAGGPDEQYF. The CDR3, as DNA: TGTGCCAGCTTCCCACCAGGGCTAGCGGGAGGGCCAGACGAGCAGTACTTC.

The chain is built from TRBV5-4 and TRBJ1-1; tentatively, D is TRBD1 (5 bases). This CDR3 has 11 residues. V lost 4 bases, J lost 10 bases, and 11 bases lay in between. Germline-derived CDR1 and CDR2 are SGHNT and YYREEE (reference sequence). CDR3 in DNA: TGTGCCAGCAGCGGAACAGGTAGAGCTTTCTTT. Its translation: CASSGTGRAFF.

This clone was recorded once. One end of the junction does not line up with germline, which may come from a read error. This sequence joins TRBV3-1 (or the pseudogene TRBV3-2) and TRBJ1-4; 10 bases fit TRBD1. Germline-derived CDR1 and CDR2 are LGHDT and YNNKEL (reference sequence). The CDR3 spans 14 residues. CDR3 loop: CASTQRDRGEKLFF. DNA of the CDR3: TGTGCCAGCACCCAAAGGGACAGGGGTGAAAAACTGTTTTTT.

The rearrangement uses TRBV18 and TRBJ2-1; D gene ambiguous. This CDR3 spans 13 amino acids. Deletions cut 0 bases from V and 5 bases from J, with 5 bases between. The germline V gene has CDR1 KGHSH and CDR2 LQKENI. The CDR3 DNA reads TGTGCCAGCTCACCACCCGTAAACAATGAGCAGTTCTTC. Its translation: CASSPPVNNEQFF.

The rearrangement uses TRBV3-1 (or the pseudogene TRBV3-2) and TRBJ1-2; no definite D call. V gave up 0 bases and J gave up 8 bases, with 13 bases separating them. The length of the CDR3 is 14 residues. CDR1 and CDR2 from the germline V gene are LGHDT and YNNKEL (reference sequence). The CDR3: CASSQEGFGVGYTF. The CDR3 DNA reads as TGTGCCAGCAGCCAAGAAGGGTTCGGGGTAGGCTACACCTTC.

Concerning this clone itself: At one of its ends the junction is not consistent with the germline gene, which may arise from a read error. V is TRBV7-8 and J is TRBJ2-1; D possibly corresponds to TRBD1 (5 bases). Per germline, CDR1 SGHVS and CDR2 FQNEAQ. This CDR3 contains 14 residues. The CDR3 region has the DNA TGTGCCAGCAGCTTGGCAGGGTCGAACAAAGAGCAGTTCTTC. It is translated as CASSLAGSNKEQFF. The complete variable domain, with remaining parts taken from reference TRBV7-8 and TRBJ2-1, reads GAGVSQSPRYKVAKRGQDVALRCDPISGHVSLFWYQQALGQGPEFLTYFQNEAQLDKSGLPSDRFFAERPEGSVSTLKIQRTQQEDSAVYLCASSLAGSNKEQFFGPGTRLTVL.